This TCR beta chain originates from a study of PD-1 blockade in classical Hodgkin lymphoma. Every single patient, without exception, relapsed after autologous stem cell transplantation, and brentuximab vedotin exposure varied. Points from the study as a whole: Similar baseline diversity was found in complete responders and newly diagnosed patients.

Trimming stripped 6 bases from V and 6 bases from J, with 9 bases between. Germline V gene data show CDR1 as SQVTM and CDR2 as ANQGSEA. The CDR3 runs 11 residues. Concerning this clone: Its antigen is currently unknown.

Produced via immunoSEQ multiplex PCR; TCRdb's table is partial and in-frame only. The sample lists some 46,000 clones, 80% seen once, with roughly 22% in the top ten. The sequencing here drew on peripheral blood mononuclear cells (PBMCs), taken before the second cycle of nivolumab. This receptor was identified in a human donor with classical Hodgkin lymphoma. J is TRBJ2-1 and V is TRBV29-1; D may be TRBD1 (5 bases). CDR3: CSVGVFNEQFF. The CDR3 nucleotides read TGCAGCGTAGGGGTGTTCAATGAGCAGTTCTTC.